One T cell receptor beta chain is described in this entry. Its antigen is not known. V dropped 3 bases and J dropped 0; count of bases not matched to a gene: 8. This CDR3 spans 16 amino acids. Per the germline V gene, CDR1 is SGHRS and CDR2 is YFSETQ. The entry originates in a study of cytomegalovirus exposure and HLA in healthy donors. Findings and limits, study-wide: The investigators catalogued 150 to 200 TCR beta chains as cytomegalovirus-associated.

From the roughly 120-subject validation cohort, which was separate from the roughly 610-subject first cohort, the donors were drawn. Assay: immunoSEQ multiplex PCR; the TCRdb copy retains only in-frame clones and omits some. The repertoire holds approximately 160,000 clones, with about 88% as singletons. The V and J genes are TRBV5-1 and TRBJ1-1; 7 bases map to TRBD1. Sequenced: PBMCs. The source of this sequence is a woman in her late teens or twenties in good health and CMV-seronegative. CDR3 loop: CASSSLGQALNTEAFF. The CDR3 DNA reads as TGCGCCAGCAGCTCACTCGGACAGGCCCTGAACACTGAAGCTTTCTTT.